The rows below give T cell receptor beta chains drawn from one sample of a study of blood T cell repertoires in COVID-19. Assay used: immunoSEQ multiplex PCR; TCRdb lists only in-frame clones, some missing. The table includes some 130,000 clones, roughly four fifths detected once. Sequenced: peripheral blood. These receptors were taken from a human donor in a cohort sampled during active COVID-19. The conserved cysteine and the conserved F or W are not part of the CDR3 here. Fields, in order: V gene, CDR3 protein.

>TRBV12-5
ASGPQGYGYT
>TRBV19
ASSTGTEVRNQPQH
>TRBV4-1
ASSQAEAATGNTIY
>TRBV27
ASSRTATNEKLF
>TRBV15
ATSRDPGGIQPQH
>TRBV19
ASSMADRGYEQY
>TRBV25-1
ASSLRGSTDTQY
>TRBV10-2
ASSPDVAGASYEQY
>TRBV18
ASSPQNGYNEQF
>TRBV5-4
ATIPTGRANTEAF
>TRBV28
ASSLGTTGINNEQF
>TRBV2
ASSIEQGNNEKLF
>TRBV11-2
ASSPRTANTGELF
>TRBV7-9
ASSFGTVNEAF
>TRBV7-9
ASSSRTGKGRGTEAF
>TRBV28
ASTPPGGYNSPLH
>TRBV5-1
ASSPRRGSGAEETQY
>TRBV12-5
ASGLAPGGVTF
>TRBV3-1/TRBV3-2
ASSQAVLSSGANVLT
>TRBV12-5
ASGKTGKYNEQF
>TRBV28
ASSATGLTYEQY
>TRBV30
AWSVSGFGQY
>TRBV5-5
ASSLDSARENSPLH
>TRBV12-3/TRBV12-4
ASRDFYTGELF
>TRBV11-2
ASSLGGGRQDYGYT
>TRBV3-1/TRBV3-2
ASSQEASRGNQPQH